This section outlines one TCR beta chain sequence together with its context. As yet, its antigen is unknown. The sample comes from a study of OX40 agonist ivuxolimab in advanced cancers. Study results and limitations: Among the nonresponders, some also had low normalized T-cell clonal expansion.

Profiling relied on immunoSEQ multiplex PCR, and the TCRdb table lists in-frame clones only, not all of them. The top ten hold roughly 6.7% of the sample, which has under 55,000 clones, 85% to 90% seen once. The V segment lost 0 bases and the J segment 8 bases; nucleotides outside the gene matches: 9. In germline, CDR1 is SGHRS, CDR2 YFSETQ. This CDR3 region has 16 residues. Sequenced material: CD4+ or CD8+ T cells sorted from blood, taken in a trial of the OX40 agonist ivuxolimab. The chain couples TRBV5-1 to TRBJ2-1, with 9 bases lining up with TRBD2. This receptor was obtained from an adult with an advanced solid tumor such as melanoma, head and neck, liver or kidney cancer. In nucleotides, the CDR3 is TGCGCCAGCAGCTTGGCCGCGGGGGGGCCGGGCTATGAGCAGTTCTTC. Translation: CASSLAAGGPGYEQFF.